Each of the 14 T cell receptor beta chains below was sequenced from the same sample in a study of shared clonotypes between healthy human individuals. Some clones are missing from TCRdb's copy, which holds only in-frame ones; the method was immunoSEQ multiplex PCR. This table has roughly 2 million clones, approximately 94% appearing once. Terminally differentiated effector memory CD45RA+ cells were left out of the naive CD8 fraction, which was CD45RO-negative and positively selected for CCR7. Sequencing was done on a sample of naive CD8+ T cells sorted from blood. These TCRs come from a man younger than 30 in good health.

The rearrangement joins TRBV10-3 to TRBJ2-3; D call uncertain. Germline lookup yields CDR1 ENHRY and CDR2 SYGVKD. The CDR3 sequence is 12 residues long. Between the trimmed V and J ends, which lost 2 bases and 6 bases, there was a span of 6 bases. The CDR3 DNA is TGTGCCATCAGTGAGGGCTCGGATACGCAGTATTTT. This gives the protein CAISEGSDTQYF.

This clone has just a few counts. The chain combines TRBV19 with TRBJ2-7; TRBD1 is a possible D gene (6 bases). Per germline, CDR1 LNHDA and CDR2 SQIVND (reference sequence). V was clipped by 5 bases and J by 3 bases, with 11 bases between them. This CDR3 spans 13 amino acids. The CDR3 here is CASSEMDSYEQYF. DNA of the CDR3: TGTGCCAGTAGTGAAATGGACAGCTACGAGCAGTACTTC.

This sequence joins TRBV5-1 and TRBJ2-3; D tentatively reads TRBD1 or TRBD2 (5 bases each). Trimming shortened V by 1 base and J by 2 bases, and 17 bases separated the two germline ends. Germline loops: CDR1 SGHRS, CDR2 YFSETQ. This CDR3 is built from 17 residues. CDR3 protein: CASSLIWDAFFTDTQYF. The CDR3 nucleotides are TGCGCCAGCAGCTTGATTTGGGACGCATTTTTCACAGATACGCAGTATTTT.

The V call is TRBV6-5, the J call TRBJ1-2, with TRBD1 matching over 8 bases. The J segment lost 0 bases and the V segment lost 0 bases, leaving 0 bases of the junction unmatched. The CDR3 contains 15 residues. The V gene's germline CDR1 is MNHEY and CDR2 SVGAGI. CDR3 sequence: CASSYSQGANYGYTF. The CDR3 bases are TGTGCCAGCAGTTACTCACAGGGGGCTAACTATGGCTACACCTTC.

The V call is TRBV10-3, the J call TRBJ2-2, with 11 bases aligning to TRBD2. The V segment lost 3 bases and the J segment 3 bases; nucleotides outside the gene matches: 3. Germline V lookup: CDR1 ENHRY, CDR2 SYGVKD. This CDR3 contains 16 residues. CDR3 protein: CAISEDSGRDTGELFF. For the CDR3, the DNA is TGTGCCATCAGTGAAGATAGCGGGAGGGACACCGGGGAGCTGTTTTTT.

The V call is TRBV2, the J call TRBJ2-7, with D possibly TRBD1 on 5 matching bases. The CDR3 covers 14 residues. Germline V CDR1 and CDR2: SNHLY, FYNNEI. The V and J ends lost 4 bases and 0 bases respectively, with 10 bases between them. CDR3 DNA sequence: TGTGCCAGCAGTGCGTGGGGCCACTCCTACGAGCAGTACTTC. Residues: CASSAWGHSYEQYF.

The chain employs TRBV13 and TRBJ2-3; 11 positions agree with TRBD2. This CDR3 has 18 amino acids. V shed 1 base, J shed 5 bases, and the junction held 11 bases outside the gene matches. Looked up from germline, CDR1 is PRHDT and CDR2 is FYEKMQ (reference sequence). The CDR3 DNA reads as TGTGCCAGCAGCTTAGAACTAGCGGGAGACAGCCAGGGAGATACGCAGTATTTT. Residues: CASSLELAGDSQGDTQYF.

The genes are TRBV7-9 and TRBJ2-7; TRBD1 agrees at 9 bases. V trimming: 5 bases; J trimming: 0 bases; junction bases outside the gene matches: 14. This CDR3 has 18 amino acids. Germline values: CDR1 SEHNR, CDR2 FQNEAQ (reference sequence). CDR3 coding DNA: TGTGCCAGCAGCCCAAGGGGGTGGGGACAGGGAGACTCCTACGAGCAGTACTTC. It translates to CASSPRGWGQGDSYEQYF.

In its sample, this clone was seen once. At one end, the junction sequence differs from germline, possibly due to a read error. The V and J genes are TRBV7-7 and TRBJ2-1; D unclear. In germline, CDR1 is SSHAT, CDR2 FNYEAQ (reference sequence). The CDR3 extends over 13 amino acids. CDR3 in DNA: TGTGCTAGCAGCTTTCATCCCTCCAATGAGCAGTTCTTC. Residues: CASSFHPSNEQFF.

V usage is TRBV7-9 and J usage is TRBJ2-4; D may be TRBD1 (7 bases). This CDR3 comprises 17 residues. V lost 1 base and J 6 bases, leaving 19 bases between the germline ends. Germline V gene sequence: CDR1 SEHNR, CDR2 FQNEAQ (reference sequence). In DNA, the CDR3 is TGTGCCAGCAGCTTAGGGGGGGAACACCGGGACAGAAACATTCAGTACTTC. Encoded protein: CASSLGGEHRDRNIQYF.

The chain is built from TRBV11-2 and TRBJ2-3; D gene unclear. This CDR3 has 16 amino acids. Germline V CDR1 and CDR2: SGHAT, FQNNGV. With 0 bases removed from V and 0 bases from J, the gap between germline ends came to 10 bases. CDR3 region: CASSLEVGRSTDTQYF. The CDR3 region has the DNA TGTGCCAGCAGCTTAGAAGTCGGACGTAGCACAGATACGCAGTATTTT.

This rearrangement joins TRBV5-1 to TRBJ2-1; D is unresolved. The CDR3 spans 13 residues. Deletions cut 0 bases from V and 8 bases from J, with 9 bases between. CDR1 and CDR2 (germline): SGHRS, YFSETQ. CDR3 DNA: TGCGCCAGCAGCTTGGTTCCACTCGATGAGCAGTTCTTC. It is translated as CASSLVPLDEQFF.

This sequence joins TRBV10-1 and TRBJ2-1, with D maybe TRBD2 (5 bases). Germline CDR1 reads WNHNN; CDR2 reads SYGVQD (reference sequence). This CDR3 has 20 residues. The V end was cut by 0 bases, the J end by 5 bases, with 26 bases between. CDR3 DNA: TGCGCCAGCAGTGAGTCGAGTTCAGCGGTCCCCGAGTGGGGAAACAATGAGCAGTTCTTC. Protein sequence: CASSESSSAVPEWGNNEQFF.

The V call is TRBV4-1, the J call TRBJ2-7, with D perhaps matching TRBD1 (5 bases). Germline V gene sequence: CDR1 MGHRA, CDR2 YSYEKL. The CDR3 length is 15 residues. V was clipped by 0 bases and J by 1 base, with 10 bases between them. CDR3 protein: CASSQDPGISYEQYF. The CDR3, as DNA: TGCGCCAGCAGCCAAGATCCAGGGATATCCTACGAGCAGTACTTC.